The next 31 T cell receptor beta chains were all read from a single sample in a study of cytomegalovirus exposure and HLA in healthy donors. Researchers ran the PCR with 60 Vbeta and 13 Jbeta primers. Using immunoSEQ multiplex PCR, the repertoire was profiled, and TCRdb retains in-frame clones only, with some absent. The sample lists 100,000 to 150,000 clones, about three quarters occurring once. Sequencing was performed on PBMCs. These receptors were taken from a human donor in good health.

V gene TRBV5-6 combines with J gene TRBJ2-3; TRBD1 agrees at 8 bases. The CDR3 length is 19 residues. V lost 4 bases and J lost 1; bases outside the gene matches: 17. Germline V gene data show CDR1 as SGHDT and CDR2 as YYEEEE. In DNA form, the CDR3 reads TGTGCCAGCAGCCAAAGGAGGCAGGGGGCCTCCCACGGCACAGATACGCAGTATTTT. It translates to CASSQRRQGASHGTDTQYF.

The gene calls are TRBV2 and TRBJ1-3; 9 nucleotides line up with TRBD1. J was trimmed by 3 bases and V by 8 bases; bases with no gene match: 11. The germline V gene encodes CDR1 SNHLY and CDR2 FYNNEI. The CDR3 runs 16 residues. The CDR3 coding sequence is TGTGCCAGCGCTGCTTTGGACAGGGGATTTGGAAACACCATATATTTT. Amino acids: CASAALDRGFGNTIYF.

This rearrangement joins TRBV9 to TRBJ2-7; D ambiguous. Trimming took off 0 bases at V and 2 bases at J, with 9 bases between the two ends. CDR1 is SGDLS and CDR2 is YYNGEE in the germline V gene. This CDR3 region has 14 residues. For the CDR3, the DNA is TGTGCCAGCAGCGTAGGTCAGGTGGCCTACGAGCAGTACTTC. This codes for CASSVGQVAYEQYF.

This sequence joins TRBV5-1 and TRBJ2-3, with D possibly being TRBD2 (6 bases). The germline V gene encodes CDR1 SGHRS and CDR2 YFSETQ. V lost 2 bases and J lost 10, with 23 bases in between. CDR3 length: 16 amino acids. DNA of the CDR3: TGCGCCAGCAGCTTCAGGGCGGGACCCGCACCTGATGCGCAGTATTTT. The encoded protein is CASSFRAGPAPDAQYF. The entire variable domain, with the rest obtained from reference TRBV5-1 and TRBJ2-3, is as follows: KAGVTQTPRYLIKTRGQQVTLSCSPISGHRSVSWYQQTPGQGLQFLFEYFSETQRNKGNFPGRFSGRQFSNSRSEMNVSTLELGDSALYLCASSFRAGPAPDAQYFGPGTRLTVL.

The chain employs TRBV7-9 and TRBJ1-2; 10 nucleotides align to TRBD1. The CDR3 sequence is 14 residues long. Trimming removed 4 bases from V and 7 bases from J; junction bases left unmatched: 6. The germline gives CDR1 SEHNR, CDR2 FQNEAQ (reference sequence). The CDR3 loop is CASSSDRGSFGYTF. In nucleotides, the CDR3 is TGTGCCAGCAGCTCGGACAGGGGGTCGTTTGGCTACACCTTC.

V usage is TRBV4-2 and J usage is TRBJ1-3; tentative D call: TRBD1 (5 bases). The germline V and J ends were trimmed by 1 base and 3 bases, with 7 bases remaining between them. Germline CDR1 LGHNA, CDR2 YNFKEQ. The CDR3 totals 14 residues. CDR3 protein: CASSQGGGGNTIYF. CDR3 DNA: TGTGCCAGCAGCCAAGGGGGGGGTGGAAACACCATATATTTT.

This chain's CDR3 is CSAFTRYEQYF. The CDR3 coding sequence is TGCAGTGCTTTCACTCGCTACGAGCAGTACTTC. This chain connects TRBV20-1 to TRBJ2-5; D unclear. The DNA end favors TRBJ2-7, so the J call may be wrong. Looked up from germline, CDR1 is DFQATT and CDR2 is SNEGSKA (reference sequence). This CDR3 spans 11 amino acids.

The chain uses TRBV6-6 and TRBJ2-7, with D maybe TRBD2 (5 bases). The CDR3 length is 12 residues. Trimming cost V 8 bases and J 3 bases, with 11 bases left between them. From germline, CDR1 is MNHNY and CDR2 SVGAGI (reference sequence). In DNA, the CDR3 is TGTGCCAGCGAAAGCGGCGGCTACGAGCAGTACTTC. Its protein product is CASESGGYEQYF.

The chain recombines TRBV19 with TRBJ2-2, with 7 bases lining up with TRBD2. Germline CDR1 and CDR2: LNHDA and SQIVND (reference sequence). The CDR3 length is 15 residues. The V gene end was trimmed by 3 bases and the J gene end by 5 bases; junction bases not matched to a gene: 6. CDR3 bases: TGTGCCAGTAGTATGATCCAGGGAGGGACCGGGGAGCTGTTTTTT. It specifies CASSMIQGGTGELFF.

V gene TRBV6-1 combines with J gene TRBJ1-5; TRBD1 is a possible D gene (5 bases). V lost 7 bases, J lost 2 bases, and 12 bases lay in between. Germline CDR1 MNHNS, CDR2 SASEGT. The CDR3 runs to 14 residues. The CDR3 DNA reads TGTGCCAGCATATCAGGGATTGGCAATCAGCCCCAGCATTTT. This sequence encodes CASISGIGNQPQHF.

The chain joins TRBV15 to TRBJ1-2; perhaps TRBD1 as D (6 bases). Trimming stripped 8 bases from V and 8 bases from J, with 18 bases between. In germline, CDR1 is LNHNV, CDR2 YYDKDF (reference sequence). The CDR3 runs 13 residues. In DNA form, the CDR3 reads TGTGCCACCTATACAGGGTTCGGCAGCGGCTACACCTTC. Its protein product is CATYTGFGSGYTF.

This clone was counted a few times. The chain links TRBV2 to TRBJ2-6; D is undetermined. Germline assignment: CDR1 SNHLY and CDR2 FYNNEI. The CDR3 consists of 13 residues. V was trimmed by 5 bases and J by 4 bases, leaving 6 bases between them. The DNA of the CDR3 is TGTGCCAGCAGTCTTTCGGGGGCCAACGTCCTGACTTTC. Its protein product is CASSLSGANVLTF. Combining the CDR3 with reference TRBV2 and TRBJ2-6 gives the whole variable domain EPEVTQTPSHQVTQMGQEVILRCVPISNHLYFYWYRQILGQKVEFLVSFYNNEISEKSEIFDDQFSVERPDGSNFTLKIRSTKLEDSAMYFCASSLSGANVLTFGAGSRLTVL.

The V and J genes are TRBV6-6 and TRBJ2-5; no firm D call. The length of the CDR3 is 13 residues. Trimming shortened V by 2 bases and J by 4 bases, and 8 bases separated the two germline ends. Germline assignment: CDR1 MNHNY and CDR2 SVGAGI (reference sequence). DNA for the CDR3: TGTGCCAGCAGTTACGAGGAGAGAGAGACCCAGTACTTC. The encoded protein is CASSYEERETQYF.

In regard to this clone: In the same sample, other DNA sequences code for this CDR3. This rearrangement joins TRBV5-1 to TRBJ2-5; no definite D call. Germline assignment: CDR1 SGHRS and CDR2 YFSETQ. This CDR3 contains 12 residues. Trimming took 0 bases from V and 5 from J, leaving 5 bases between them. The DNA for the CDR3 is TGCGCCAGCAGCTTGGCCCGTGAGACCCAGTACTTC. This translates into CASSLARETQYF.

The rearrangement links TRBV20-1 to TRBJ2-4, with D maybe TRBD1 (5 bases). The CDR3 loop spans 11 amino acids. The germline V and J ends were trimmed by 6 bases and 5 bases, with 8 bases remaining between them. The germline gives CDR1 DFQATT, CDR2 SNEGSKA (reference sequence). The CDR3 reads CSAKQENIQYF. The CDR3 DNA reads TGCAGTGCGAAACAGGAAAACATTCAGTACTTC.

DNA for the CDR3: TGTGCCAGCAGTTTATCACCGCCAGGTTCCAGCTCTGGAAACACCATATATTTT. Its protein product is CASSLSPPGSSSGNTIYF. The chain has TRBV27 and TRBJ1-3, with no clear D. The V and J ends lost 0 bases and 0 bases respectively, with 15 bases between them. Germline values: CDR1 MNHEY, CDR2 SMNVEV (reference sequence). This CDR3 comprises 18 residues.

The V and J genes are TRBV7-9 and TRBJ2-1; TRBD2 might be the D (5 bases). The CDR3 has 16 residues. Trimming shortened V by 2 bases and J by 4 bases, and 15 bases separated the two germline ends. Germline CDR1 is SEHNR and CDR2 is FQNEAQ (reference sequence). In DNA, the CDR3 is TGTGCCAGCAGCTTATTGTCCTCTGGAGGTTACAATGAGCAGTTCTTC. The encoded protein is CASSLLSSGGYNEQFF.

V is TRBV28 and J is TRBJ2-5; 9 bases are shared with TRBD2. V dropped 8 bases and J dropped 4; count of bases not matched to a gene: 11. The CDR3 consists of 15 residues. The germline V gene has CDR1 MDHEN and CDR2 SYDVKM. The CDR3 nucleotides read TGTGCCAGCGCTTCGGCTAGCGGGGCGGCAGAGACCCAGTACTTC. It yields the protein CASASASGAAETQYF.

The CDR3 nucleotides read TGTGCCAGCAGTTTGGGACAGATCAATTCACCCCTCCACTTT. Residues: CASSLGQINSPLHF. The V gene is TRBV27, the J gene TRBJ1-6; TRBD1 aligns across 7 bases. Germline loops: CDR1 MNHEY, CDR2 SMNVEV (reference sequence). V was clipped by 3 bases and J by 7 bases; unmatched bases: 3. The CDR3 loop spans 14 amino acids.

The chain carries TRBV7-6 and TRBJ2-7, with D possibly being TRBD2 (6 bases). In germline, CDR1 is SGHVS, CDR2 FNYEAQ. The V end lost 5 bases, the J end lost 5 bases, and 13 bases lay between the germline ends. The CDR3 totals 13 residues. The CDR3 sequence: CASSERLENEQYF. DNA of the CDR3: TGTGCCAGCAGCGAAAGACTAGAAAACGAGCAGTACTTC.

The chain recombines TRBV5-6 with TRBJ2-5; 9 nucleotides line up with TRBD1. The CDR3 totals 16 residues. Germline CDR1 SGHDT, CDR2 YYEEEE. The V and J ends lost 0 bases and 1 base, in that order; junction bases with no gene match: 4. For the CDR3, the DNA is TGTGCCAGCAGCTTGGGGGGACAGGGCCGCCAAGAGACCCAGTACTTC. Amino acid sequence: CASSLGGQGRQETQYF.

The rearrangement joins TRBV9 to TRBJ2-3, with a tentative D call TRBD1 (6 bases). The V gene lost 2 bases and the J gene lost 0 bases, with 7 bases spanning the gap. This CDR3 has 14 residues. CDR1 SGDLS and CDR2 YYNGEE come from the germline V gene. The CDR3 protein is CASSVQGSTDTQYF. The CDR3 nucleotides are TGTGCCAGCAGCGTTCAGGGGAGCACAGATACGCAGTATTTT.

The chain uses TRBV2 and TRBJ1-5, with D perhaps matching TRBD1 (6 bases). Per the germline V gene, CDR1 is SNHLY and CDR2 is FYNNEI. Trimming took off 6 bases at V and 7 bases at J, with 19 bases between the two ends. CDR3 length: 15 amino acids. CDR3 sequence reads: CASRPRAGDWQPQHF. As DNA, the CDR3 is TGTGCCAGCAGGCCCCGGGCAGGGGATTGGCAGCCCCAGCATTTT.

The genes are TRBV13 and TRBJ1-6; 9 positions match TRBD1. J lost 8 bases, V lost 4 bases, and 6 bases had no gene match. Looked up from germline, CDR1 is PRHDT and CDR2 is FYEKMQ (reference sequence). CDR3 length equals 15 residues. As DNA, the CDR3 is TGTGCCAGCAGCTCTGGGACAGGGTGGGATTCACCCCTCCACTTT. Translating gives CASSSGTGWDSPLHF.

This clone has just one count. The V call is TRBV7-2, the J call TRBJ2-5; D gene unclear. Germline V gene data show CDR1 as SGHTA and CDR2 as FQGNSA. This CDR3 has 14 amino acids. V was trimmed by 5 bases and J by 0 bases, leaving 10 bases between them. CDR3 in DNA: TGTGCCAGCAGCCCTGACACATACCAAGAGACCCAGTACTTC. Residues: CASSPDTYQETQYF.

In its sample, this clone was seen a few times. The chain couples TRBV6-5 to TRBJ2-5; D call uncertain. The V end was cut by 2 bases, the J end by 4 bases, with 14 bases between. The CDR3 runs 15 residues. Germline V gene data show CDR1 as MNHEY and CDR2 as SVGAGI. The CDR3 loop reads CASSYSRYQPETQYF. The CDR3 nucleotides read TGTGCCAGCAGTTACAGCCGGTACCAACCAGAGACCCAGTACTTC.

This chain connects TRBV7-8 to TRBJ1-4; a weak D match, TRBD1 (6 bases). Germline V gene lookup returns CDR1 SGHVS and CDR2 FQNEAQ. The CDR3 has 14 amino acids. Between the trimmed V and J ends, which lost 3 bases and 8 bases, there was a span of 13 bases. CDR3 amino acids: CASSFQGTREKLFF. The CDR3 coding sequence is TGTGCCAGCAGCTTCCAGGGGACGCGCGAAAAACTGTTTTTT.

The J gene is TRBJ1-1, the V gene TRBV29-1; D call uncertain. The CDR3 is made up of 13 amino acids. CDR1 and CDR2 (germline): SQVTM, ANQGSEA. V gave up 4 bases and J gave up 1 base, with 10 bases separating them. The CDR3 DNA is TGCAGCGTTGCGCGGTTGCCGAACACTGAAGCTTTCTTT. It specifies CSVARLPNTEAFF.

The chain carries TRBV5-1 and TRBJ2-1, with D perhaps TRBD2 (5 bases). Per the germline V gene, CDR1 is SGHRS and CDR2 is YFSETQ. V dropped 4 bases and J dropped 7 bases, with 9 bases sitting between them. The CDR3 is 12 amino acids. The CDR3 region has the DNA TGCGCCAGCAGCCAGAGAGGGAATGAGCAGTTCTTC. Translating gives CASSQRGNEQFF.

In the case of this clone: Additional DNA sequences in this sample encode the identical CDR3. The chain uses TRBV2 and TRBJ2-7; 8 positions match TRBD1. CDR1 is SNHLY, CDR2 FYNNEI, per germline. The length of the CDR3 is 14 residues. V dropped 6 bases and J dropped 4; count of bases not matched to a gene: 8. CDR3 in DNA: TGTGCCAGCAGCGACCGGACAGGGTATTACGAGCAGTACTTC. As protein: CASSDRTGYYEQYF. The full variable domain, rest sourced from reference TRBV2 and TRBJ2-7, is EPEVTQTPSHQVTQMGQEVILRCVPISNHLYFYWYRQILGQKVEFLVSFYNNEISEKSEIFDDQFSVERPDGSNFTLKIRSTKLEDSAMYFCASSDRTGYYEQYFGPGTRLTVT.

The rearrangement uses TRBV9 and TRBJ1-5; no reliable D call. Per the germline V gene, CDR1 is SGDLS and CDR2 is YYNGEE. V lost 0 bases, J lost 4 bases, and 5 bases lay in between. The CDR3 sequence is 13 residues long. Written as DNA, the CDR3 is TGTGCCAGCAGCGTAGACACGAATCAGCCCCAGCATTTT. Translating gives CASSVDTNQPQHF.